This T cell receptor (beta chain) was captured in a study of shared clonotypes between healthy human individuals. Sequencing was performed with immunoSEQ multiplex PCR; in TCRdb, only in-frame clones are kept and a portion is missing. The sample shows around 2.1 million clones, around 95% of them seen only once. Germline CDR1 LNHNV, CDR2 YYDKDF (reference sequence). The ends were cut back, 1 base at V and 3 bases at J, with 10 bases in the middle. The CDR3 loop spans 15 amino acids. The TCR sequence derives from a man between 18 and 35 years old in good health. The V gene is TRBV15, the J gene TRBJ1-5; no clear D gene. The specimen was naive CD4+ T cells sorted from blood. The subset: CD45RA+ positively selected. This chain's CDR3 is CATSRGELLNQPQHF. CDR3 DNA: TGTGCCACCAGCAGAGGCGAATTGCTCAATCAGCCCCAGCATTTT.